A single T cell receptor beta chain is shown here with its context. This PCR relied on a set of 60 Vbeta primers and 13 Jbeta primers. TCRdb's copy holds only in-frame clones and misses some; the assay was immunoSEQ multiplex PCR. The data contain around 110,000 clones, around 80% of them singletons. The sample originates from a study of cytomegalovirus exposure and HLA in healthy donors. V lost 0 bases, J lost 10 bases, and 10 bases lay in between. Germline V gene sequence: CDR1 SEHNR, CDR2 FQNEAQ (reference sequence). The CDR3 sequence is 13 residues long. This receptor was obtained from a man younger than 40 in good health and CMV-seropositive. Sequenced sample: PBMCs. The chain joins TRBV7-9 to TRBJ2-1; a weak D match, TRBD2 (5 bases). The CDR3 sequence: CASSLAELGEQFF. DNA for the CDR3: TGTGCCAGCAGCTTAGCTGAACTAGGGGAGCAGTTCTTC.